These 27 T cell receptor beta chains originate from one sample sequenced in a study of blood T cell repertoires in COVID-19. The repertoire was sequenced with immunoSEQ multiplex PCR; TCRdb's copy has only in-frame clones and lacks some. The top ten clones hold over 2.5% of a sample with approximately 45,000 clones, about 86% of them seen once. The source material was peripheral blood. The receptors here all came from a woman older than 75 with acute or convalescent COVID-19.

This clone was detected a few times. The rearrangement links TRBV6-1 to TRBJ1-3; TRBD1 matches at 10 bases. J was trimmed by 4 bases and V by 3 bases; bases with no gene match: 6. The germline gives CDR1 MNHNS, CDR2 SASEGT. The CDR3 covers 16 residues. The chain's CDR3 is CASSDPGTGVGNTIYF. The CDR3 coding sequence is TGTGCCAGCAGTGATCCCGGGACAGGGGTCGGAAACACCATATATTTT.

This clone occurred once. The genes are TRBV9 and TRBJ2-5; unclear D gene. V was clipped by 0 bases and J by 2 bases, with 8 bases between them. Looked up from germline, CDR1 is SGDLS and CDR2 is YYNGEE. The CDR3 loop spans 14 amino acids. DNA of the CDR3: TGTGCCAGCAGCGTAGATCCGTTACAAGAGACCCAGTACTTC. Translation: CASSVDPLQETQYF.

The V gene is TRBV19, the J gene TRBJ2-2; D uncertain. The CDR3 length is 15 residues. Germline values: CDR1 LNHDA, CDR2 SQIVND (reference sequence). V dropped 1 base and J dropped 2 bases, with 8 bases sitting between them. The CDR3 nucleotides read TGTGCCAGTAGTATAGGTCAGAAAAACACCGGGGAGCTGTTTTTT. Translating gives CASSIGQKNTGELFF.

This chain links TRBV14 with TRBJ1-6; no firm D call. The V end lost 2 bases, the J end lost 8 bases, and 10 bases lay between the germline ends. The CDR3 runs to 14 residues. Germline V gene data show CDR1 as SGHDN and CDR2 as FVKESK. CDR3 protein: CASSQRVRDSPLHF. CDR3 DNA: TGTGCCAGCAGCCAAAGGGTGAGGGATTCACCCCTCCACTTT.

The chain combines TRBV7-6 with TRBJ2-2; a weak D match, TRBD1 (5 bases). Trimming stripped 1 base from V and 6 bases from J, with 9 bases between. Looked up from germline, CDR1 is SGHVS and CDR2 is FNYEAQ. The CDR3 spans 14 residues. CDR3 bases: TGTGCCAGCAGCTTAGGTAGCAGGGCCGGGGAGCTGTTTTTT. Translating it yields CASSLGSRAGELFF.

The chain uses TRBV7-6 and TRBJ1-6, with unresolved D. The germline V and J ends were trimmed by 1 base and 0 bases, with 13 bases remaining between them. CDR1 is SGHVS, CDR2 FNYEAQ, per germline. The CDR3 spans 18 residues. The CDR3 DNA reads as TGTGCCAGCAGCTTAGAAGAACCGTCAGGCTCCTATAATTCACCCCTCCACTTT. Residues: CASSLEEPSGSYNSPLHF.

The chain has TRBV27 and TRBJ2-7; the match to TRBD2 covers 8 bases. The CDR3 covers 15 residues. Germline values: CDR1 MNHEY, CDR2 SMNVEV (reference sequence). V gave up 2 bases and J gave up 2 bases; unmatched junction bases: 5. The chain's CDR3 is CASSLGSGGTYEQYF. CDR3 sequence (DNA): TGTGCCAGCAGTTTAGGGAGCGGGGGAACCTACGAGCAGTACTTC.

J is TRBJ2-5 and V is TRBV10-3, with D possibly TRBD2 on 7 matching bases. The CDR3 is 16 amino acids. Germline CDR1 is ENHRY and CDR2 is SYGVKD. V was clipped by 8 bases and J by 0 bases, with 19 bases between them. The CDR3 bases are TGTGCCATCTCGACGGGGGGCGGGGCGTACCAAGAGACCCAGTACTTC. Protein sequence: CAISTGGGAYQETQYF.

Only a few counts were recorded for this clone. This CDR3 reads CASSWGGESSYNEQFF. DNA of the CDR3: TGTGCCAGCAGCTGGGGGGGGGAAAGCTCCTACAATGAGCAGTTCTTC. The chain joins TRBV11-2 to TRBJ2-1; TRBD2 aligns across 7 bases. Per germline, CDR1 SGHAT and CDR2 FQNNGV. V shed 4 bases, J shed 0 bases, and the junction held 6 bases outside the gene matches. This CDR3 has 16 amino acids.

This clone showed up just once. The CDR3 loop is CASSSRDRGHEKLFF. CDR3 DNA sequence: TGTGCCAGCAGCTCAAGGGACAGGGGGCACGAAAAACTGTTTTTT. The J gene is TRBJ1-4, the V gene TRBV9; 12 bases agree with TRBD1. The CDR3 has 15 amino acids. J gave up 8 bases and V 4 bases, and 6 bases lay outside the gene matches. CDR1 is SGDLS, CDR2 YYNGEE, per germline.

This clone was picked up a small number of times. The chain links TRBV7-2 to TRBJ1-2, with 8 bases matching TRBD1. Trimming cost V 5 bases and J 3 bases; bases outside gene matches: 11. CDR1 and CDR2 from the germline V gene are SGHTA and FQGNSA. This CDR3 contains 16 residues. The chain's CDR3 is CASSLDRVGSYYGYTF. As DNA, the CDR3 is TGTGCCAGCAGCCTGGACAGGGTTGGTAGCTACTATGGCTACACCTTC. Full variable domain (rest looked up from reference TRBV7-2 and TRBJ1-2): GAGVSQSPSNKVTEKGKDVELRCDPISGHTALYWYRQSLGQGLEFLIYFQGNSAPDKSGLPSDRFSAERTGGSVSTLTIQRTQQEDSAVYLCASSLDRVGSYYGYTFGSGTRLTVV.

In DNA, the CDR3 is TGCGCCAGCAGTGAGGGTACAGGGGGCCCCTACGAGCAGTACTTC. It encodes CASSEGTGGPYEQYF. The rearrangement uses TRBV10-1 and TRBJ2-7, with 9 bases that match TRBD1. The length of the CDR3 is 15 residues. Trimming took 2 bases from V and 2 from J; bases not matched to a gene: 4. Germline V gives CDR1 WNHNN, CDR2 SYGVQD (reference sequence).

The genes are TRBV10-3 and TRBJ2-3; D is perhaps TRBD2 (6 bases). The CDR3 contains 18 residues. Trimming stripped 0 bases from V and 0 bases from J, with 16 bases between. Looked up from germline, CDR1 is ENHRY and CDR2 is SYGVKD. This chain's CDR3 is CAISESNLRGTSTDTQYF. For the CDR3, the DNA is TGTGCCATCAGTGAGTCGAATCTTCGGGGGACTAGCACAGATACGCAGTATTTT.

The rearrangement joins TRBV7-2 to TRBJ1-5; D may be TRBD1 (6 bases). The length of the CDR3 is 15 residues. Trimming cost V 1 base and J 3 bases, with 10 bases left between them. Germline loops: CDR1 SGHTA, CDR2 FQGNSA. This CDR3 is CASSLEGGYNQPQHF. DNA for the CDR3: TGTGCCAGCAGCTTAGAGGGGGGGTACAATCAGCCCCAGCATTTT.

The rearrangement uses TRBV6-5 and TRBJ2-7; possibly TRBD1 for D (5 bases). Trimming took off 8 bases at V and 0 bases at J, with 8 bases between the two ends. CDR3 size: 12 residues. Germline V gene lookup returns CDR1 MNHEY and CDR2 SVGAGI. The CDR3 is CASDRSSYEQYF. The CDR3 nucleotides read TGTGCCAGCGACAGAAGCTCCTACGAGCAGTACTTC.

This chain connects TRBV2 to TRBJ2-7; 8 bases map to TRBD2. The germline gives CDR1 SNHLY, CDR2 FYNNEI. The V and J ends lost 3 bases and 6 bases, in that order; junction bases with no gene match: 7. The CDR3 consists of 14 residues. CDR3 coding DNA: TGTGCCAGCAGTGATGAGCGGGGGCTTGGCGAGCAGTACTTC. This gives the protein CASSDERGLGEQYF.

This CDR3 reads CASSPLGQGISGYTF. The CDR3 nucleotides are TGTGCCAGCAGCCCCCTGGGACAGGGAATCTCTGGCTACACCTTC. The gene calls are TRBV3-1 (or the pseudogene TRBV3-2) and TRBJ1-2; 9 nucleotides line up with TRBD1. The V segment lost 4 bases and the J segment 7 bases; nucleotides outside the gene matches: 10. The germline V gene has CDR1 LGHDT and CDR2 YNNKEL (reference sequence). The CDR3 is 15 residues long.

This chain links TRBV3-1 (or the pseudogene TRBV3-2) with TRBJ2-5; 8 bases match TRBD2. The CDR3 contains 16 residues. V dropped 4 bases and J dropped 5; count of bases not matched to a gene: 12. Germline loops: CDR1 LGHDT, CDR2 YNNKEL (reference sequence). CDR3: CASSPSAGGAWETQYF. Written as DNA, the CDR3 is TGTGCCAGCAGCCCTTCTGCCGGGGGGGCGTGGGAGACCCAGTACTTC.

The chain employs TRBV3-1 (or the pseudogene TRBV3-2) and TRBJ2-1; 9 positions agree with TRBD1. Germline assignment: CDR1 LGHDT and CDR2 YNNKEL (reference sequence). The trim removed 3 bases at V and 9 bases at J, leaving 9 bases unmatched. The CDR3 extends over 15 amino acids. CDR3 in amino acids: CASSHRLQGAVEQFF. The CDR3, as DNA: TGTGCCAGCAGCCATCGTCTACAGGGGGCCGTTGAGCAGTTCTTC.

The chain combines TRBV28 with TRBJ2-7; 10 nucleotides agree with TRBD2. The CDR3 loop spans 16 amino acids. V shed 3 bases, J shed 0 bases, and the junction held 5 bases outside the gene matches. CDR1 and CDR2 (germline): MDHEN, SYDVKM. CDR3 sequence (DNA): TGTGCCAGCAGTTTCCCTTTAGCGGGGGGCTCCTACGAGCAGTACTTC. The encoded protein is CASSFPLAGGSYEQYF.

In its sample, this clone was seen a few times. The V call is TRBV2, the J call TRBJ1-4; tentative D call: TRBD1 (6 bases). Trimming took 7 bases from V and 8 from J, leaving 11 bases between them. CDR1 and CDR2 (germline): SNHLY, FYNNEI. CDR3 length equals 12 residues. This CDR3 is CASNGQTEKLFF. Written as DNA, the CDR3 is TGTGCCAGCAACGGACAGACGGAAAAACTGTTTTTT.

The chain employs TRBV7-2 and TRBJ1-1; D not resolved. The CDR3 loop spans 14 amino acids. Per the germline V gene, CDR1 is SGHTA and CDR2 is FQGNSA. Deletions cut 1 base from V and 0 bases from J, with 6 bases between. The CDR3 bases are TGTGCCAGCAGCTTAGGCCGGTTGAACACTGAAGCTTTCTTT. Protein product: CASSLGRLNTEAFF.

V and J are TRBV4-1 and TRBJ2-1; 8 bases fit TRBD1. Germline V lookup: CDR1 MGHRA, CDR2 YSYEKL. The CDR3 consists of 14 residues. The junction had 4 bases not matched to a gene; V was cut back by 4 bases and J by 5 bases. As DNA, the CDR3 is TGCGCCAGCAGCCGTGGACAGGGAGACAATGAGCAGTTCTTC. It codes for CASSRGQGDNEQFF.

CDR3 DNA sequence: TGTGCCAGCAGGGCTAGCGGAGAGACCCAGTACTTC. It specifies CASRASGETQYF. This chain connects TRBV12-3 or TRBV12-4 to TRBJ2-5; 7 bases fit TRBD2. The CDR3 sequence is 12 residues long. J gave up 4 bases and V 6 bases, and 2 bases lay outside the gene matches.

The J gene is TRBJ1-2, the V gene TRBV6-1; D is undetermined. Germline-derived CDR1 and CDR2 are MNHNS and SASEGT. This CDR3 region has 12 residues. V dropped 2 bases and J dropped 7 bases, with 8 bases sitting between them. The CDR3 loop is CASSEQPGGYTF. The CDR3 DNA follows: TGTGCCAGCAGTGAACAGCCGGGTGGCTACACCTTC.

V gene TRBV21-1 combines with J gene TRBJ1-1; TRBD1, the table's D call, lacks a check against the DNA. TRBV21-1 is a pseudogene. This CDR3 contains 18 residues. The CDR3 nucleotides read TGTGCCAGCAGCCATACCCCTGTGACAGGGGGAGGAGGGACTGAAGCTTTCTTT. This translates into CASSHTPVTGGGGTEAFF.

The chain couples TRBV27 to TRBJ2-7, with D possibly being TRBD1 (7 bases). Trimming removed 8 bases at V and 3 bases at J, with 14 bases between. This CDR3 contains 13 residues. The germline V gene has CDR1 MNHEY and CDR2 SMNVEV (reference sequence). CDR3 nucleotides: TGTGCCAGCTGGAGGGGGCAGGGCTACGAGCAGTACTTC. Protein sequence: CASWRGQGYEQYF.